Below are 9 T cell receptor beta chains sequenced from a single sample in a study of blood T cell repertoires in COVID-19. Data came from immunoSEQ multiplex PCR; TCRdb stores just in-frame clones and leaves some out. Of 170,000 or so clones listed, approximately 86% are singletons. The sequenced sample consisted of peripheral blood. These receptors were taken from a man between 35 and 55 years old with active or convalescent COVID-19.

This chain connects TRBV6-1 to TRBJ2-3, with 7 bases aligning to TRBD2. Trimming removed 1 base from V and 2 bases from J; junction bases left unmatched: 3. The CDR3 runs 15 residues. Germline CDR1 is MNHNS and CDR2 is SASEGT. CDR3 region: CASSEGGGDTDTQYF. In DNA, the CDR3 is TGTGCCAGCAGTGAAGGTGGGGGGGACACAGATACGCAGTATTTT.

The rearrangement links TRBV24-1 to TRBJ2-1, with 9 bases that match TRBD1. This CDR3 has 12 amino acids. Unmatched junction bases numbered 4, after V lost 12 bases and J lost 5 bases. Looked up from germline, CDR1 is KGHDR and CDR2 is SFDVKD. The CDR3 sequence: CASGQGNNEQFF. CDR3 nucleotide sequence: TGTGCCTCGGGACAGGGAAACAATGAGCAGTTCTTC.

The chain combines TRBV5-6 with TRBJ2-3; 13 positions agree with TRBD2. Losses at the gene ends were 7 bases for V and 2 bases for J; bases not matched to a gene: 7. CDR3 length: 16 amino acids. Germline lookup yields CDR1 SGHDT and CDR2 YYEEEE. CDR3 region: CASGLAGVTFTDTQYF. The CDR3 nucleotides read TGTGCCAGCGGACTAGCGGGGGTAACATTCACAGATACGCAGTATTTT. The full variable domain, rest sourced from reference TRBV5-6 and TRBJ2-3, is DAGVTQSPTHLIKTRGQQVTLRCSPKSGHDTVSWYQQALGQGPQFIFQYYEEEERQRGNFPDRFSGHQFPNYSSELNVNALLLGDSALYLCASGLAGVTFTDTQYFGPGTRLTVL.

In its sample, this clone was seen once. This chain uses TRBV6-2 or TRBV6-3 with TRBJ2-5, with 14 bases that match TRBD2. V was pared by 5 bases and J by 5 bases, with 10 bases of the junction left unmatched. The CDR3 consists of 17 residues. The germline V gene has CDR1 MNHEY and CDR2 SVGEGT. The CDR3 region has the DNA TGTGCCAGCAGTCCAGGACTAGCGGGGGGCTACAGGGAGACCCAGTACTTC. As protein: CASSPGLAGGYRETQYF.

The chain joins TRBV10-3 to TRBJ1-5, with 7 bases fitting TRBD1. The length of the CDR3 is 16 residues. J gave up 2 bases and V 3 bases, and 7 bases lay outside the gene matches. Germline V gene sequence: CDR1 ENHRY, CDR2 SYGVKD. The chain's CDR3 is CAISDRGGTGNQPQHF. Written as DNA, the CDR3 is TGTGCCATCAGTGACCGCGGGGGGACAGGCAATCAGCCCCAGCATTTT.

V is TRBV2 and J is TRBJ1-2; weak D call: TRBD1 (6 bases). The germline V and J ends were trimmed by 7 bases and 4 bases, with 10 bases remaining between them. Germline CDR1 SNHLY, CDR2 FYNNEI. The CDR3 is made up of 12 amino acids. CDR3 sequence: CASNRDGYGYTF. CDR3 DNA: TGTGCCAGCAACAGGGATGGCTATGGCTACACCTTC.

The CDR3 protein is CASSPTGTGNTIYF. The CDR3, as DNA: TGTGCCAGCAGCCCCACTGGGACAGGAAACACCATATATTTT. The chain is built from TRBV9 and TRBJ1-3; D is perhaps TRBD1 (6 bases). Per the germline V gene, CDR1 is SGDLS and CDR2 is YYNGEE. This CDR3 has 14 residues. Trimming took 4 bases from V and 4 from J, leaving 12 bases between them.

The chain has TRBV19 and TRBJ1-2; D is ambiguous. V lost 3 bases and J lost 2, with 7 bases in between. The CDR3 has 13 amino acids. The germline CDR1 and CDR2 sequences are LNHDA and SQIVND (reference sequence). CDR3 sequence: CASSMGMNYGYTF. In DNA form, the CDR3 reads TGTGCCAGTAGTATGGGCATGAACTATGGCTACACCTTC.

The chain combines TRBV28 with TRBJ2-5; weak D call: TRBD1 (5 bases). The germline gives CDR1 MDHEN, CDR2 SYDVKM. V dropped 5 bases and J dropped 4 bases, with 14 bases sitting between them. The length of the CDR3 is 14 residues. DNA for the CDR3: TGTGCCAGCAGTCCCCGACAGCGAGGAGAGACCCAGTACTTC. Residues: CASSPRQRGETQYF.